The entry below describes one T cell receptor (beta chain). This clone occurred once. Its antigen is currently not known. Nothing much larger sits one base from this clone, and base qualities are not available. The data stem from a study of blood T cell repertoires in COVID-19 (dated by TCRdb to the early 2020s). Turning to the overall study: Collaborator samples came from the United States, Italy and Spain and covered acute and convalescent phases of COVID-19. The sample metadata nearly always contained a de-identified subject ID, COVID-19 status, age in years and sex. Where HLA class I and class II types were available, the types were taken from metadata supplied by the sample provider, not from assay-based typing. The samples were drawn from the first 160 participants of the ongoing ImmuneRACE study and from over a thousand subjects provided by 6 global collaborators. Deeply sampled blood TCRbeta repertoires from subjects exposed to, actively infected with, or recovered from COVID-19 were included in the dataset. The repertoires were made available in a free public database intended to serve as a resource for research on the immune response to SARS-CoV-2. The prospective study material was composed of cDNA or gDNA derived from T cells, B-cell-depleted T cells, or PBMCs.

Whole blood was collected in K2EDTA tubes by collaborating institutions according to the institutions' own protocols. For TCRbeta analysis, collaborators shipped samples as frozen whole blood, isolated PBMCs, or DNA extracted from either of those sample types. CDR1 and CDR2, per the germline V gene (reference sequence), are LGHDT and YNNKEL. From cysteine to phenylalanine, the CDR3 is 17 amino acids long. Only the CDR3 DNA is retained, 51 bases long and in frame from the first base. V is pruned by 4 bases and J by 7 bases, leaving 12 bases of the junction without a gene match. TCRbeta CDR3 regions were amplified from genomic DNA using the immunoSEQ Assay, a bias-controlled multiplex PCR. On the authors' methods: Within the assay, amplification of reference gene primers was used to estimate how many nucleated cells each sample contained. To quantify the absolute abundance of each unique TCRbeta CDR3 rearrangement, sequence reads were collapsed and filtered. For each sample, productive Simpson clonality was calculated by taking the square root of Simpson's diversity index across productive rearrangements. Entries here come from immuneACCESS through TCRdb and include only in-frame sequences with V and J called. Some clones fail to appear in such tables; in the studies checked, an unresolved V gene covers under half of the shortfall, and the cause of the remainder is unknown. Clone size and V and J calls were adopted from that table, with D and trimming inferred from the DNA. In this sample the table shows about 99,000 clones, approximately 88% of which occur a single time. 5% to 6.5% of the sample goes to the ten largest clones.

Overall study results and their limits: Clinical and demographic metadata were provided uncurated, with the amount varying by source and participant.

Sequencing input: peripheral blood. This chain joins TRBV3-1 (or the pseudogene TRBV3-2) to TRBJ2-7, and 14 junction bases match TRBD2. The receptor was derived from a human donor in a cohort sampled during active COVID-19. The CDR3 reads CASSRGLGLAGGTEQYF. The sequenced DNA is TGTGCCAGCAGCCGCGGGCTCGGACTAGCGGGGGGTACGGAGCAGTACTTC.